Listed here are 31 T cell receptor beta chains from one sample, sequenced in a study of cytomegalovirus exposure and HLA in healthy donors. PCR involved 60 Vbeta and 13 Jbeta primers. Assay: immunoSEQ multiplex PCR; the TCRdb copy retains only in-frame clones and omits some. The data show roughly 78,000 clones, about 60% seen once. What was sequenced was PBMCs. The receptors derive from a man aged 25-40 years in good health and CMV-seropositive.

V is TRBV27 and J is TRBJ2-4, with TRBD2 as a possible D gene (6 bases). This CDR3 region has 13 residues. Germline CDR1 MNHEY, CDR2 SMNVEV (reference sequence). Trimming took off 6 bases at V and 8 bases at J, with 14 bases between the two ends. In DNA form, the CDR3 reads TGTGCCAGCAGGCGTGTCACGGGGGACATTCAGTACTTC. Its protein is CASRRVTGDIQYF.

This clone has a single count. The chain carries TRBV4-2 and TRBJ1-1; 9 bases are a match to TRBD1. The CDR3 totals 14 residues. The germline gives CDR1 LGHNA, CDR2 YNFKEQ. The V gene end was trimmed by 2 bases and the J gene end by 12 bases; junction bases not matched to a gene: 10. The CDR3 loop reads CASSQNWDREKTFF. The CDR3 DNA is TGTGCCAGCAGCCAAAATTGGGACAGGGAGAAAACTTTCTTT.

The chain is built from TRBV2 and TRBJ1-1, with a weak D call TRBD1 (5 bases). The CDR3 extends over 15 amino acids. The V end lost 3 bases, the J end lost 1 base, and 12 bases lay between the germline ends. From germline, CDR1 is SNHLY and CDR2 FYNNEI. For the CDR3, the DNA is TGTGCCAGCAGTGACTGGCGACAGTCGAACACTGAAGCTTTCTTT. This encodes CASSDWRQSNTEAFF.

As to this clone: The same CDR3 arises from other DNA sequences in this sample as well. V gene TRBV6-5 combines with J gene TRBJ2-5; possibly TRBD2 for D (6 bases). Germline assignment: CDR1 MNHEY and CDR2 SVGAGI. The CDR3 spans 12 residues. V lost 2 bases and J 5 bases, leaving 6 bases between the germline ends. The CDR3 DNA sequence: TGTGCCAGCAGTTACGGGGGGGAGACCCAGTACTTC. Its translation is CASSYGGETQYF.

This chain uses TRBV2 with TRBJ1-6; D call uncertain. The germline V and J ends were trimmed by 10 bases and 9 bases, with 19 bases remaining between them. CDR3 size: 14 residues. Germline loops: CDR1 SNHLY, CDR2 FYNNEI. The CDR3 coding sequence is TGTGCCACTACTCAAAATCTCGCAGGTTCACCCCTCCACTTT. Its translation: CATTQNLAGSPLHF.

The V call is TRBV4-1, the J call TRBJ2-3; 15 bases align to TRBD2. The germline V gene encodes CDR1 MGHRA and CDR2 YSYEKL. The CDR3 covers 20 residues. V was pared by 4 bases and J by 1 base, with 12 bases of the junction left unmatched. The CDR3 spells CASSLRTSGRVLMGTDTQYF. The CDR3 region has the DNA TGCGCCAGCAGCCTGCGGACTAGCGGGAGGGTTTTGATGGGCACAGATACGCAGTATTTT.

This chain uses TRBV25-1 with TRBJ1-2, with TRBD1 matching over 7 bases. From germline, CDR1 is MGHDK and CDR2 SYGVNS. The CDR3 is 16 residues long. With 6 bases clipped from V and 2 bases from J, the junction kept 12 bases outside the gene matches. This chain's CDR3 is CASSPGQQIQNYGYTF. The DNA of the CDR3 is TGTGCCAGCAGCCCGGGACAGCAGATTCAAAACTATGGCTACACCTTC.

The gene calls are TRBV28 and TRBJ2-7; 7 bases are a match to TRBD1. Germline V gene data show CDR1 as MDHEN and CDR2 as SYDVKM. The J segment lost 4 bases and the V segment lost 6 bases, leaving 9 bases of the junction unmatched. This CDR3 has 14 amino acids. The CDR3 DNA reads TGTGCCAGCAGGGAGACAGGGCAGGGGTACGAGCAGTACTTC. The encoded protein is CASRETGQGYEQYF. The variable domain in full, with the rest retrieved from reference TRBV28 and TRBJ2-7, is DVKVTQSSRYLVKRTGEKVFLECVQDMDHENMFWYRQDPGLGLRLIYFSYDVKMKEKGDIPEGYSVSREKKERFSLILESASTNQTSMYLCASRETGQGYEQYFGPGTRLTVT.

This clone occurred a few times. The V gene is TRBV7-2, the J gene TRBJ1-1; TRBD1 might be the D (5 bases). Per germline, CDR1 SGHTA and CDR2 FQGNSA. The CDR3 sequence is 14 residues long. V lost 2 bases and J 3 bases, leaving 10 bases between the germline ends. The CDR3 spells CASSLRQGHTEAFF. CDR3 nucleotides: TGTGCCAGCAGCTTAAGGCAGGGCCACACTGAAGCTTTCTTT.

This chain connects TRBV9 to TRBJ2-3, with 8 bases fitting TRBD1. With 4 bases clipped from V and 2 bases from J, the junction kept 6 bases outside the gene matches. Germline V gives CDR1 SGDLS, CDR2 YYNGEE. This CDR3 is 15 amino acids long. The DNA for the CDR3 is TGTGCCAGCAGCTCCGGACAGGGTAACACAGATACGCAGTATTTT. This gives the protein CASSSGQGNTDTQYF.

This clone was detected a few times. The CDR3 DNA reads TGCGCCAGCAGCCAAGGGACTAGCGGGAGAAATGAGCAGTTCTTC. Translation gives CASSQGTSGRNEQFF. The V gene is TRBV4-1, the J gene TRBJ2-1; the match to TRBD2 covers 13 bases. V shed 1 base and J 7 bases; nucleotides not matched to a gene: 1. The germline V gene has CDR1 MGHRA and CDR2 YSYEKL. This CDR3 region has 15 residues.

This sequence joins TRBV7-2 and TRBJ2-2; weak D call: TRBD2 (6 bases). CDR3 length equals 13 residues. Trimming cost V 4 bases and J 6 bases, with 9 bases left between them. Germline-derived CDR1 and CDR2 are SGHTA and FQGNSA. For the CDR3, the DNA is TGTGCCAGCAGCTCAACTAGCTCCGGGGAGCTGTTTTTT. This codes for CASSSTSSGELFF.

This clone was detected only a few times. V and J are TRBV19 and TRBJ2-7; 7 bases align to TRBD2. The CDR3 is 16 residues long. Germline assignment: CDR1 LNHDA and CDR2 SQIVND (reference sequence). Unmatched junction bases numbered 10, after V lost 4 bases and J lost 1 base. The CDR3: CASSNGGRFGSYEQYF. For the CDR3, the DNA is TGTGCCAGTAGTAACGGCGGGAGATTCGGGTCCTACGAGCAGTACTTC. Full variable domain (missing parts from reference TRBV19 and TRBJ2-7): DGGITQSPKYLFRKEGQNVTLSCEQNLNHDAMYWYRQDPGQGLRLIYYSQIVNDFQKGDIAEGYSVSREKKESFPLTVTSAQKNPTAFYLCASSNGGRFGSYEQYFGPGTRLTVT.

Only a few counts were recorded for this clone. This chain links TRBV7-9 with TRBJ2-5; D perhaps matches TRBD2 (6 bases). CDR3 length: 14 amino acids. V dropped 3 bases and J dropped 5 bases, with 13 bases sitting between them. Germline V gives CDR1 SEHNR, CDR2 FQNEAQ (reference sequence). As DNA, the CDR3 is TGTGCCAGCAGCTTGGAGGGAAAAGGGGAGACCCAGTACTTC. Encoded protein: CASSLEGKGETQYF.

The chain is built from TRBV19 and TRBJ2-2, with 7 bases lining up with TRBD2. The CDR3 covers 16 residues. Losses at the gene ends were 5 bases for V and 4 bases for J; bases not matched to a gene: 10. Germline CDR1 reads LNHDA; CDR2 reads SQIVND (reference sequence). The CDR3 protein is CASSPSGVSVTGELFF. CDR3 nucleotides: TGTGCCAGTAGTCCCAGCGGGGTATCCGTCACCGGGGAGCTGTTTTTT.

The rearrangement links TRBV30 to TRBJ1-2; TRBD1 agrees at 7 bases. The J segment lost 0 bases and the V segment lost 3 bases, leaving 4 bases of the junction unmatched. Germline CDR1 GTSNPN, CDR2 SVGIG (reference sequence). CDR3 length equals 14 residues. The CDR3 coding sequence is TGTGCCTGGAGGTTGGGACAGCCTAACTATGGCTACACCTTC. Its protein is CAWRLGQPNYGYTF.

This chain uses TRBV7-9 with TRBJ1-2; 10 bases are a match to TRBD1. Germline-derived CDR1 and CDR2 are SEHNR and FQNEAQ (reference sequence). J gave up 6 bases and V 8 bases, and 9 bases lay outside the gene matches. There are 14 residues in the CDR3. CDR3 residues: CASEPPGQGNGYTF. Written as DNA, the CDR3 is TGTGCCAGCGAACCTCCGGGACAGGGGAATGGCTACACCTTC. Combining the CDR3 with reference TRBV7-9 and TRBJ1-2 gives the whole variable domain DTGVSQNPRHKITKRGQNVTFRCDPISEHNRLYWYRQTLGQGPEFLTYFQNEAQLEKSRLLSDRFSAERPKGSFSTLEIQRTEQGDSAMYLCASEPPGQGNGYTFGSGTRLTVV.

Details on this clone: Other DNA sequences of this sample code for an identical CDR3. The rearrangement uses TRBV9 and TRBJ2-1; 9 bases fit TRBD2. The CDR3 totals 15 residues. Germline CDR1 is SGDLS and CDR2 is YYNGEE. V shed 0 bases, J shed 7 bases, and the junction held 5 bases outside the gene matches. CDR3 amino acids: CASSVASGTENEQFF. The CDR3 coding sequence is TGTGCCAGCAGCGTAGCTAGCGGGACAGAGAATGAGCAGTTCTTC.

The CDR3 DNA follows: TGTGCCAGCAGCTTGACTAGCGGGAGGGCCTACAATGAGCAGTTCTTC. Its protein is CASSLTSGRAYNEQFF. The genes are TRBV7-9 and TRBJ2-1, with 14 nucleotides matching TRBD2. Germline assignment: CDR1 SEHNR and CDR2 FQNEAQ (reference sequence). The V gene end was trimmed by 3 bases and the J gene end by 2 bases; junction bases not matched to a gene: 0. CDR3 length equals 16 residues.

This clone was detected a few times. The chain links TRBV30 to TRBJ1-5; TRBD1 is a possible D gene (6 bases). Germline CDR1 reads GTSNPN; CDR2 reads SVGIG (reference sequence). V lost 3 bases and J lost 1, with 19 bases in between. This CDR3 has 17 amino acids. The CDR3 DNA reads as TGTGCCTGGAGCCCCAGGGACAACGAAGAAAGCAATCAGCCCCAGCATTTT. Translating it yields CAWSPRDNEESNQPQHF.

This chain joins TRBV5-5 and TRBJ1-2, with D possibly TRBD1 on 5 matching bases. V lost 2 bases and J 4 bases, leaving 12 bases between the germline ends. The CDR3 has 14 residues. Germline V lookup: CDR1 SGHKS, CDR2 YYEKEE (reference sequence). The CDR3 is CASSFTQALYGYTF. CDR3 in DNA: TGTGCCAGCAGCTTTACACAGGCGCTCTATGGCTACACCTTC.

This clone has more than one count but fewer than ten. This chain connects TRBV6-5 to TRBJ1-4, with D possibly matching TRBD1 (6 bases). The CDR3 spans 13 residues. CDR1 and CDR2 from the germline V gene are MNHEY and SVGAGI. V gave up 5 bases and J gave up 12 bases, with 16 bases separating them. The CDR3 sequence: CASSQKIGGQLFF. The CDR3 region has the DNA TGTGCCAGCAGTCAAAAGATCGGGGGGCAACTGTTTTTT.

The V and J genes are TRBV7-6 and TRBJ2-1, with a tentative D call TRBD2 (7 bases). The CDR3 consists of 17 residues. Trimming removed 1 base at V and 5 bases at J, with 18 bases between. Germline V gives CDR1 SGHVS, CDR2 FNYEAQ. DNA for the CDR3: TGTGCCAGCAGCTTAGTTCGGGGGGCTAGCGAGAACAATGAGCAGTTCTTC. Its translation: CASSLVRGASENNEQFF.

The chain uses TRBV7-3 and TRBJ1-1; TRBD1 agrees at 12 bases. This CDR3 is 17 amino acids long. The V gene's germline CDR1 is SGHTA and CDR2 FQGTGA. The ends lost 1 base at V and 3 bases at J; junction bases unmatched: 6. The DNA for the CDR3 is TGTGCCAGCAGCTTAAGGGGACAGGGGGCGATTGACACTGAAGCTTTCTTT. Amino acids: CASSLRGQGAIDTEAFF.

The rearrangement uses TRBV28 and TRBJ2-7; D is ambiguous. Trimming removed 5 bases at V and 2 bases at J, with 13 bases between. In germline, CDR1 is MDHEN, CDR2 SYDVKM. The CDR3 is 14 amino acids. In DNA, the CDR3 is TGTGCCAGCAGTCCCCCCGGTCCAACCTACGAGCAGTACTTC. Translated: CASSPPGPTYEQYF.

The genes are TRBV4-1 and TRBJ2-5; 9 positions match TRBD1. The CDR3 runs to 15 residues. The germline V gene encodes CDR1 MGHRA and CDR2 YSYEKL. V dropped 2 bases and J dropped 5; count of bases not matched to a gene: 6. The DNA of the CDR3 is TGCGCCAGCAGCCAATACGGGACAGGGAGTGAGACCCAGTACTTC. It codes for CASSQYGTGSETQYF.

The chain has TRBV18 and TRBJ1-1; 10 bases are a match to TRBD1. After removal of 6 bases from V and 6 bases from J, the junction contained 7 bases not matched to a gene. Germline CDR1 and CDR2: KGHSH and LQKENI. The CDR3 length is 14 residues. The CDR3 DNA is TGTGCCAGCTCGCCGGGACAGGGGAATGCTGAAGCTTTCTTT. This gives the protein CASSPGQGNAEAFF.

The rearrangement uses TRBV6-5 and TRBJ1-6, with TRBD1 matching 11 bases. J gave up 6 bases and V 2 bases, and 0 bases lay outside the gene matches. This CDR3 spans 15 amino acids. Germline V gene sequence: CDR1 MNHEY, CDR2 SVGAGI. In nucleotides, the CDR3 is TGTGCCAGCAGTTACGGGACAGGGGGTAATTCACCCCTCCACTTT. Translated, it gives CASSYGTGGNSPLHF.

DNA for the CDR3: TGTGCCAGCAGCGTAGATTTTGCGACCGGGGAGCTGTTTTTT. This gives the protein CASSVDFATGELFF. The chain is built from TRBV9 and TRBJ2-2; D unresolved. The CDR3 contains 14 residues. V was pared by 0 bases and J by 5 bases, with 8 bases between. Germline CDR1 and CDR2: SGDLS and YYNGEE. Drawing the rest from reference TRBV9 and TRBJ2-2, the complete variable domain is DSGVTQTPKHLITATGQRVTLRCSPRSGDLSVYWYQQSLDQGLQFLIQYYNGEERAKGNILERFSAQQFPDLHSELNLSSLELGDSALYFCASSVDFATGELFFGEGSRLTVL.

The chain links TRBV5-4 to TRBJ2-1; 9 bases map to TRBD1. Per the germline V gene, CDR1 is SGHNT and CDR2 is YYREEE (reference sequence). The CDR3 extends over 15 amino acids. Trimming cost V 4 bases and J 5 bases; bases outside gene matches: 7. The CDR3 DNA follows: TGTGCCAGCAGCCCCGGGACAGGGTCAGACAATGAGCAGTTCTTC. Translated: CASSPGTGSDNEQFF.

The rearrangement joins TRBV5-6 to TRBJ2-2; a weak D match, TRBD2 (6 bases). In germline, CDR1 is SGHDT, CDR2 YYEEEE. The V and J ends lost 4 bases and 1 base respectively, with 11 bases between them. This CDR3 has 15 residues. The CDR3 protein is CASSGGPLNTGELFF. The CDR3 DNA reads TGTGCCAGCAGCGGAGGGCCCTTGAACACCGGGGAGCTGTTTTTT.